This TCR beta chain was retrieved from a study of blood T cell repertoires in COVID-19 (dated by TCRdb to about 2020). Study-wide context: Samples from collaborators originated in the United States, Italy and Spain and spanned both the acute and convalescent phases of COVID-19. The material from the prospective study consisted of cDNA or gDNA derived from T cells, B-cell-depleted T cells, or PBMCs. The samples were drawn from two sources: the first 160 participants of the ongoing ImmuneRACE study, and approximately 1,300 subjects contributed by 6 global collaborators. Deeply sampled blood TCRbeta repertoires from subjects exposed to, actively infected with, or recovered from COVID-19 were included in the dataset. Nearly every sample came with metadata listing a de-identified subject ID, COVID-19 status, age in years and sex. Where available, HLA class I and class II types were obtained from metadata supplied by the sample provider rather than from assay-based typing. The repertoires were released in a freely available public database meant as a resource for research on the immune response to SARS-CoV-2. Points the paper makes about the study in general: Clinical and demographic metadata were provided uncurated, with the amount varying by source and participant.

Enrolling through a virtual design, the prospective study's participants ranged in age from roughly 18 to 89 years and lived across 24 United States geographic areas. Cohort assignment in the prospective study relied on participant-reported clinical history from a screening survey and a study questionnaire. ImmuneRACE Cohort 3 recovered participants were defined by two consecutive negative NP/OP PCR tests, healthcare professional clearance, or symptom resolution. In the prospective study, whole blood, serum and a nasopharyngeal or oropharyngeal swab were collected from each participant by mobile phlebotomists. Participants in the prospective study had the option to provide additional blood draws and questionnaires over an approximately 2-month period. Blood samples from the prospective study were shipped frozen or at room temperature prior to DNA extraction. In the case of this clone: It has no known antigen specificity. One base away there is no much larger clone; base qualities are not given.

TCRbeta CDR3 regions were amplified from genomic DNA using the immunoSEQ Assay, a bias-controlled multiplex PCR. In the original analysis: Within the assay, amplification of reference gene primers was used to estimate how many nucleated cells each sample contained. To quantify the absolute abundance of each unique TCRbeta CDR3 rearrangement, sequence reads were collapsed and filtered. For each sample, productive Simpson clonality was calculated as the square root of Simpson's diversity index over productive rearrangements. TCRdb holds this immuneACCESS table with in-frame rearrangements only. Some clones are missing; in checked studies, unresolved V genes explain under half, and the rest has no known cause. V and J calls and clone size are those listed in that table; D and trimming were worked out from the DNA. The sample table lists about 280,000 clones, about 85% of them with a count of one. In total, the top ten clones hold 2.5% of the sample.

The sequence came from a woman aged 50 to 60 who had recovered from COVID-19. Sequenced sample: PBMCs or T cells enriched from blood (not recorded which).

The encoded CDR3 is CASSLGSSGGAEQFF. The bases read TGTGCCAGCAGTTTAGGGTCTAGCGGGGGCGCTGAGCAGTTCTTC. This receptor chain uses TRBV27 and TRBJ2-1; 10 junctional bases match TRBD2. Spanning cysteine to phenylalanine, the CDR3 consists of 15 amino acids. The sequence is cut down to CDR3 DNA, 45 bases in frame from base 1. Per the germline V gene (reference sequence), MNHEY is the CDR1 and SMNVEV is the CDR2. Trimming leaves V shorter by 2 bases and J shorter by 9 bases, with the junction holding 7 bases beyond the gene matches.